The clone carrying this T cell receptor beta chain has just a few counts. As yet, its antigen is unknown. This entry comes from a study of T cells after yellow fever vaccination. Turning to the study itself: Researchers used SMART-Seq v4 Ultra Low Input to prepare fractions that had low cell numbers.

5'RACE template switching produced TCR cDNA carrying a universal primer site and UMIs. TCRdb redid the calling of the 5' RACE reads with MiXCR, one entry per CDR3 protein. The sample lists roughly 70,000 distinct CDR3 sequences; around 7.3% were seen once. General study results and limits: Contamination of FACS-sorted repertoires by abundant clonotypes from the bulk population could occur. Booster samples showed a return of most primary-vaccination clones (about 96% CD4, about 88% CD8).

The sample consisted of CD8+ T cells sorted from PBMCs, taken on the day of the yellow fever booster vaccination. The sequence derives from a man aged 30-40 years who received the YFV17D yellow fever vaccine.

The CDR3 nucleotides read TGTGCCAGCAGTTTCGGACAGGGCGGCGAGCAGTACTTC. Translating it yields CASSFGQGGEQYF. The chain joins TRBV27 to TRBJ2-7; 8 nucleotides agree with TRBD1. Germline assignment: CDR1 MNHEY and CDR2 SMNVEV (reference sequence). The CDR3 has 13 residues. Trimming removed 3 bases from V and 6 bases from J; junction bases left unmatched: 4.